What follows is one TCR beta chain and its context. The sample is drawn from a study of cytomegalovirus exposure and HLA in healthy donors. The PCR used 60 Vbeta and 13 Jbeta primers. Assay: immunoSEQ multiplex PCR; the TCRdb copy retains only in-frame clones and omits some. The sample yields roughly 100,000 clones, just over 70% seen once. CDR1 and CDR2 (germline): MDHEN, SYDVKM. Trimming took off 5 bases at V and 1 base at J, with 8 bases between the two ends. CDR3 length: 13 amino acids. The V gene is TRBV28, the J gene TRBJ1-1; tentative D call: TRBD1 (6 bases). This TCR was sampled from a boy younger than 18 in good health and CMV-seronegative. Sequenced sample: PBMCs. The chain's CDR3 is CASSGQPNTEAFF. The CDR3 coding sequence is TGTGCCAGCAGTGGACAGCCGAACACTGAAGCTTTCTTT.